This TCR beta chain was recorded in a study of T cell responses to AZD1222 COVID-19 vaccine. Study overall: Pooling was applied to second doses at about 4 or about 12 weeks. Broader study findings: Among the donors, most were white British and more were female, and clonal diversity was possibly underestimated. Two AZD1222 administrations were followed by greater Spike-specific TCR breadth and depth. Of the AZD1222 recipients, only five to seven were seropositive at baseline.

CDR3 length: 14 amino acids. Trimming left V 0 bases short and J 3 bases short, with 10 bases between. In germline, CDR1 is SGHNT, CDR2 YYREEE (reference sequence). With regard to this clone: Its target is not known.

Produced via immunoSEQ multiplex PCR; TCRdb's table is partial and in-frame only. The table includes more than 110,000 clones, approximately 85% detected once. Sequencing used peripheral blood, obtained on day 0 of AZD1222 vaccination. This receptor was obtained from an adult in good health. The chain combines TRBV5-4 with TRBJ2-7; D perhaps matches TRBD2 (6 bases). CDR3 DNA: TGTGCCAGCAGCTTGGGCGGGGCCCTCTACGAGCAGTACTTC. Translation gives CASSLGGALYEQYF.